Sequencing of this T cell receptor beta chain was carried out in a study of technical replicates of blood from several donors. Trimming stripped 0 bases from V and 1 base from J, with 13 bases between. The germline V gene has CDR1 LNHDA and CDR2 SQIVND (reference sequence). The CDR3 covers 17 residues. TCRdb keeps only in-frame clones here, not all; method: immunoSEQ multiplex PCR. The sample lists 85,000 to 100,000 clones, roughly 96% occurring once. This clonotype was sampled from a human donor in good health. The sequencing sample was made of T cells isolated from PBMCs. This chain joins TRBV19 and TRBJ1-5; D gene uncertain. The CDR3 bases are TGTGCCAGTAGTATAGAGTTCGGGGAGGGAAGCAATCAGCCCCAGCATTTT. Its protein product is CASSIEFGEGSNQPQHF.